The TCR beta chain described here comes from a study of blood T cells in healthy people across ages. The CDR3 contains 13 residues. Trimming pared 4 bases from V and 6 bases from J, leaving 12 bases between. Germline lookup yields CDR1 SQVTM and CDR2 ANQGSEA. With regard to this clonotype: Its antigen remains unidentified.

Study-wide points: Diversity of TCR beta per million T cells declined in a roughly linear way with age. Those diversity estimates obtained from one million T cells were thought to be underestimates.

Then a second PCR, running roughly 7 to 11 cycles, was carried out with a sample-barcoded 5' primer and a J-beta primer mix. In TCRdb, the 5' RACE reads were re-called with MiXCR into one record per CDR3 protein. The table has around 1,900,000 distinct CDR3 sequences, about 39% seen once. Per individual sample, total RNA of at least 5 micrograms was extracted. This sequence was found in a human donor in good health. The chain uses TRBV29-1 and TRBJ2-2; D tentatively fits TRBD1 or TRBD2 (6 bases each). Sequencing was carried out using blood. CDR3 nucleotides: TGCAGCGTTGTGCAGGGGAGGTCCGGGGAGCTGTTTTTT. This translates into CSVVQGRSGELFF.